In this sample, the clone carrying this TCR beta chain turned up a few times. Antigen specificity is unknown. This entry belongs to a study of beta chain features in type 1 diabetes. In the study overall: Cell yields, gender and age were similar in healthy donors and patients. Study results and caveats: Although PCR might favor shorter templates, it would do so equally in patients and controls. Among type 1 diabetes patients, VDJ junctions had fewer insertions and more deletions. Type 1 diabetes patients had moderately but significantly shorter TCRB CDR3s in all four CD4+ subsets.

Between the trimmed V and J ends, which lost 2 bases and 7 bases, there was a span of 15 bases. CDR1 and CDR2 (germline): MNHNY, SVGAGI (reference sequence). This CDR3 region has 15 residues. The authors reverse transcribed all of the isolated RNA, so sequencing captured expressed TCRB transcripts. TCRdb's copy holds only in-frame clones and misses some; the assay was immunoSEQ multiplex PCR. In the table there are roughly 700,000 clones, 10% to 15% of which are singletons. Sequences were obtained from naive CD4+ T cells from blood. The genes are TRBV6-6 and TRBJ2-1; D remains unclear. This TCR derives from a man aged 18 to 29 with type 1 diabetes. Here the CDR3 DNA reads TGTGCCAGCAGTTACCAAATCCGTTCATCAAATGAGCAGTTCTTC. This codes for CASSYQIRSSNEQFF.